The clone carrying this T cell receptor beta chain was seen repeatedly, ten times or more. The CDR3 has 13 residues. V lost 8 bases and J 0 bases, leaving 8 bases between the germline ends. Germline CDR1 and CDR2: ENHRY and SYGVKD. TCRdb fed the 5' RACE reads into MiXCR, producing one record per CDR3 protein. The sample yields around 150,000 distinct CDR3 sequences, around 20% seen once. These data are taken from a study of CD8 T cells in ankylosing spondylitis. The sequenced sample consisted of blood, either unsorted or a sorted T cell fraction (not recorded which). This sequence joins TRBV10-3 and TRBJ1-3; no reliable D call. This TCR came from a male donor with ankylosing spondylitis or in good health (not recorded which). The DNA of the CDR3 is TGTGCCATCTCCCCCGGCTCTGGAAACACCATATATTTT. The encoded protein is CAISPGSGNTIYF.